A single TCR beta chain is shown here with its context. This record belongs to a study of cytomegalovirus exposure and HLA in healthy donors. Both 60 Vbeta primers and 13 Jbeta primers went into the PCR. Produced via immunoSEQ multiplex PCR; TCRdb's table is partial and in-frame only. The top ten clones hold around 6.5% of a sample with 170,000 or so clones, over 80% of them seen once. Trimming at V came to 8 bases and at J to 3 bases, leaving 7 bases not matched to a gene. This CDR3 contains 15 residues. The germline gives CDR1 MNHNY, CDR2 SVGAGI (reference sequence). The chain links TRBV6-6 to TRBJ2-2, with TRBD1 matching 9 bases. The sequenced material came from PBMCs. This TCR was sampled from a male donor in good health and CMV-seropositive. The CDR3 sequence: CASVTGTGHTGELFF. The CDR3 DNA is TGTGCCAGCGTGACCGGGACAGGGCACACCGGGGAGCTGTTTTTT.